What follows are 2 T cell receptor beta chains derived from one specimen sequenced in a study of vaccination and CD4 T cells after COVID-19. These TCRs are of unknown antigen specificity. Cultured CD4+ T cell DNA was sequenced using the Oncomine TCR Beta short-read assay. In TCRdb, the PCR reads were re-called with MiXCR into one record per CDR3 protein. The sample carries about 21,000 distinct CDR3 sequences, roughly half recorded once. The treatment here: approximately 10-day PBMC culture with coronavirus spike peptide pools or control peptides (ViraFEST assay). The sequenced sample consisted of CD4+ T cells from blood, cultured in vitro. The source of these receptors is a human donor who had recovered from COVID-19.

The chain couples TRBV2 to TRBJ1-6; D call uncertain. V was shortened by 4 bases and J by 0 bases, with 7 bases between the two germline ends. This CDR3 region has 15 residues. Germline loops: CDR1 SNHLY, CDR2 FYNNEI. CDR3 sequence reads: CASSASSSYNSPLHF. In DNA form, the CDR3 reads TGTGCCAGCAGTGCTAGCAGCTCCTATAATTCACCCCTCCACTTT.

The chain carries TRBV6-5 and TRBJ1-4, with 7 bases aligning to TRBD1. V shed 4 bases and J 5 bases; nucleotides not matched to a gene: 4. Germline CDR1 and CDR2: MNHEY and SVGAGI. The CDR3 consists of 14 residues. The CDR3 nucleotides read TGTGCCAGCAGTTTCGGGACAGCGAATGAAAAACTGTTTTTT. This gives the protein CASSFGTANEKLFF.